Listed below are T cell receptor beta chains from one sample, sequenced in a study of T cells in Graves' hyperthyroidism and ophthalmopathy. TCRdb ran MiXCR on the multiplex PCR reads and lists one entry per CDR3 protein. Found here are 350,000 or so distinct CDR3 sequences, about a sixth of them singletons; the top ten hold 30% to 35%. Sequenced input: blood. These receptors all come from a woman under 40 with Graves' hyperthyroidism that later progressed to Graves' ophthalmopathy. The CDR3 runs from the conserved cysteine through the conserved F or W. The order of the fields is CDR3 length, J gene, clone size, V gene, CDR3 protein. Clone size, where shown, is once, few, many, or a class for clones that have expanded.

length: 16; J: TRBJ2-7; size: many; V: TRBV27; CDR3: CASRTGGASGSYEQYF
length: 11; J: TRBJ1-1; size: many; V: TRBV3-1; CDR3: CASSQETEAFF
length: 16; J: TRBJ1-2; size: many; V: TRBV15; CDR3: CATSRDLGQTNYGYTF
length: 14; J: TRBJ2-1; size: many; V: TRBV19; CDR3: CASTRLAGGSEQFF
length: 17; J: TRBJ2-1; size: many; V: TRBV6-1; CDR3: CASTGLAGGSSYNEQFF
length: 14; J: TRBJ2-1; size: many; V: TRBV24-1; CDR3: CATSDSARFDEQFF
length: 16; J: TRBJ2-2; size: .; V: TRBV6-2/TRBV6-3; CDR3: CASSPQEPSNTGELFF
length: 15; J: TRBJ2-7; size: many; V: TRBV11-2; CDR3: CASSLDRKGIYEQYF
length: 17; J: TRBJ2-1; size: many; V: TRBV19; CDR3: CASTISFTDRLRNEQFF
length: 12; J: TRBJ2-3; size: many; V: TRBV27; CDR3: CASSLAADTQYF
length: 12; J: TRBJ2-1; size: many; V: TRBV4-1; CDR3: CASSQLSERQFF
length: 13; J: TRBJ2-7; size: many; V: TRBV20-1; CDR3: CSARGLQNYEQYF
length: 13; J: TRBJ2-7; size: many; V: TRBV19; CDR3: CASSMSGTYEQYF
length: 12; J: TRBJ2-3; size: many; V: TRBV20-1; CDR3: CSASGGPDTQYF
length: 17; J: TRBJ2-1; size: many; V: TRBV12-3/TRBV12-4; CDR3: CASSLAALFGGSAEQFF
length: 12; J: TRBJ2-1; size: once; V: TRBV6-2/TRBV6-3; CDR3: CASRSLADEQFF